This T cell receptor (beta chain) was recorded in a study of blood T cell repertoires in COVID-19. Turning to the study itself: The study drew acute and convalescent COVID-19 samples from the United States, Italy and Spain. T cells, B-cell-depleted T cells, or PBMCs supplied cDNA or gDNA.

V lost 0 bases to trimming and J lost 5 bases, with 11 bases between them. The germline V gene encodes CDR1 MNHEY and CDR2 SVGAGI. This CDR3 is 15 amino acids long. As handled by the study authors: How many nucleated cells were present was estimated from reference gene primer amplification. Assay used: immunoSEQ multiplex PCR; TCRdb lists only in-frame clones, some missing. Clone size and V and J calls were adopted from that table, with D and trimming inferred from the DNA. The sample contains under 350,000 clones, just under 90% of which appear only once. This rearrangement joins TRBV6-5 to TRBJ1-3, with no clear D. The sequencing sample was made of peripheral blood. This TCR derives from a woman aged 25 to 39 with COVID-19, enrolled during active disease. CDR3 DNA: TGTGCCAGCAGTTACTCCCTCCAGGTTCGAAACACCATATATTTT. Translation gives CASSYSLQVRNTIYF.